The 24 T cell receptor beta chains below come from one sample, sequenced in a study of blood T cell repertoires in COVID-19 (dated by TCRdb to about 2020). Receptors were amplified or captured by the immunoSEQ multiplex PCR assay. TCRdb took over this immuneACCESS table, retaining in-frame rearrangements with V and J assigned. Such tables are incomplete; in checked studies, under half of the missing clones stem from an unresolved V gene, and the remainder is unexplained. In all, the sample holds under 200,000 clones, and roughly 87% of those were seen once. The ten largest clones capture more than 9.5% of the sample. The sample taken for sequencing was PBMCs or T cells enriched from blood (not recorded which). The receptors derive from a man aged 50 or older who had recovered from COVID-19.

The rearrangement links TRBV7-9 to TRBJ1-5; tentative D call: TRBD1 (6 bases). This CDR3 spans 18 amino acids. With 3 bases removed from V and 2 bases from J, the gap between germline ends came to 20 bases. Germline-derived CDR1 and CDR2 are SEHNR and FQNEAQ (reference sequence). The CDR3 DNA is TGTGCCAGCAGCTTTTATGGGGACACCCAAGGGGGCAATCAGCCCCAGCATTTT. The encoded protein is CASSFYGDTQGGNQPQHF.

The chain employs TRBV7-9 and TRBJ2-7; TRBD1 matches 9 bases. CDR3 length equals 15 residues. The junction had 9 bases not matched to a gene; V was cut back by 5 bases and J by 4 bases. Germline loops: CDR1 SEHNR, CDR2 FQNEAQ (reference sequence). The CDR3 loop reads CASSPDRGTLYEQYF. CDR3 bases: TGTGCCAGCAGCCCAGACAGGGGGACGCTTTACGAGCAGTACTTC.

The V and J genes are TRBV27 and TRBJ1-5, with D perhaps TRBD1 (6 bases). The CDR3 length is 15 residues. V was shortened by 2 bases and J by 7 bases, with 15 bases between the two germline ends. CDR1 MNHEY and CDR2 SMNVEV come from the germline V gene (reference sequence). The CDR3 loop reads CASSLTPQGRQPQHF. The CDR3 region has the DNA TGTGCCAGCAGTTTAACCCCCCAGGGGCGGCAGCCCCAGCATTTT.

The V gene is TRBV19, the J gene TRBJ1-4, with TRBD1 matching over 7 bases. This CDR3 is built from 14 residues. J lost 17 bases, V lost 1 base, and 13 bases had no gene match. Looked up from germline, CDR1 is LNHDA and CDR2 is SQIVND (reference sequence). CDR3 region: CASSIGPTGPGRFF. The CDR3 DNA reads TGTGCCAGTAGTATAGGTCCGACAGGGCCCGGCAGATTTTTT.

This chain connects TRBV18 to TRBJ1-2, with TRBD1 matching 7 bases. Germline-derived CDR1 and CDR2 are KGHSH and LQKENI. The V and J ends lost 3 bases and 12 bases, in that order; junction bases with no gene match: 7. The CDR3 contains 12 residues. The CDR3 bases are TGTGCCAGCTCACCTAACCAGGGGGAAAACACCTTC. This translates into CASSPNQGENTF. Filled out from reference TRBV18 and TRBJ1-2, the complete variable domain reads NAGVMQNPRHLVRRRGQEARLRCSPMKGHSHVYWYRQLPEEGLKFMVYLQKENIIDESGMPKERFSAEFPKEGPSILRIQQVVRGDSAAYFCASSPNQGENTFGSGTRLTVV.

The CDR3 sequence: CSVEDRGTSGQETQYF. DNA for the CDR3: TGCAGCGTTGAAGACCGGGGTACTAGCGGACAAGAGACCCAGTACTTC. The chain recombines TRBV29-1 with TRBJ2-5; 8 nucleotides align to TRBD2. V was pared by 0 bases and J by 2 bases, with 8 bases of the junction left unmatched. Germline V lookup: CDR1 SQVTM, CDR2 ANQGSEA. This CDR3 has 16 amino acids.

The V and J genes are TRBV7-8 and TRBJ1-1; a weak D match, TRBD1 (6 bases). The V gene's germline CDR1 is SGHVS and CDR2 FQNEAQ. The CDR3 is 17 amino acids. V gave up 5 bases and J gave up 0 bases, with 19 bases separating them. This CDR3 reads CASSQEYGGALNTEAFF. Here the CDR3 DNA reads TGTGCCAGCAGCCAGGAGTATGGGGGGGCACTGAACACTGAAGCTTTCTTT.

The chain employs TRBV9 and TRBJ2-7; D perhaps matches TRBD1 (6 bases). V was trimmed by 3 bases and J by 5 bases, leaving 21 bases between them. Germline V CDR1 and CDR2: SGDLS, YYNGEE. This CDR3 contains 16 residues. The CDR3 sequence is CASSEGRGRGRNEQYF. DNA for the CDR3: TGTGCCAGCAGCGAGGGTCGAGGCAGGGGAAGGAACGAGCAGTACTTC.

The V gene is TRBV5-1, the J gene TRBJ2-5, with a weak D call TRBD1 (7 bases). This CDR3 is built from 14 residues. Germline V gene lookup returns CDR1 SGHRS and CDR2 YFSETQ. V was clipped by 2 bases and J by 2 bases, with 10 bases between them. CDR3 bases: TGCGCCAGCAGCTTAGCAGGGGGGCAAGAGACCCAGTACTTC. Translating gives CASSLAGGQETQYF.

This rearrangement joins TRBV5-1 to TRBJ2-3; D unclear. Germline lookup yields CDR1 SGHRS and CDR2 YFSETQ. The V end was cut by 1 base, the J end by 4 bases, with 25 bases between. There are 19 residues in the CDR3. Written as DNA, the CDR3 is TGCGCCAGCAGCTTGTATCGCTTAGCAGATGTGGAGTCGTCAGATACGCAGTATTTT. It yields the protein CASSLYRLADVESSDTQYF.

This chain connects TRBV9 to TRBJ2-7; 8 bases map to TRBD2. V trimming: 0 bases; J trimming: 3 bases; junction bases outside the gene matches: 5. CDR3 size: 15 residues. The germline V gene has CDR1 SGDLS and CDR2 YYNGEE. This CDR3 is CASSVGVSGNYEQYF. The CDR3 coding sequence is TGTGCCAGCAGCGTAGGGGTTAGCGGGAACTACGAGCAGTACTTC.

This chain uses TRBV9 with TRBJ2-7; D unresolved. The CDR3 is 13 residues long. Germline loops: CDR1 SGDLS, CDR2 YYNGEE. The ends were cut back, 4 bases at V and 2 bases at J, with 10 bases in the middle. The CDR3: CASSPTTAYEQYF. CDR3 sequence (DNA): TGTGCCAGCAGCCCAACTACGGCCTACGAGCAGTACTTC.

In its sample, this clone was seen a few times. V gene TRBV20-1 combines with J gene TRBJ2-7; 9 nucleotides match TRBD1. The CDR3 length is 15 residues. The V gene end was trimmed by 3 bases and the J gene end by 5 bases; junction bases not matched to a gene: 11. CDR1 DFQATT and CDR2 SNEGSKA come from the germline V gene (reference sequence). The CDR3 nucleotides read TGCAGTGCTAGTTTATTGGGACAGGGAATCAACGAGCAGTACTTC. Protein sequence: CSASLLGQGINEQYF.

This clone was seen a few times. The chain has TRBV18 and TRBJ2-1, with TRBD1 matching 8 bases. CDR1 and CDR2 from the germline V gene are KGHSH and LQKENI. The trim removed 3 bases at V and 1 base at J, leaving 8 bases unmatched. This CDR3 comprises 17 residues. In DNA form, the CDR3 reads TGTGCCAGCTCACCGGTATCAGGGGGCGATTCCTACAATGAGCAGTTCTTC. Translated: CASSPVSGGDSYNEQFF.

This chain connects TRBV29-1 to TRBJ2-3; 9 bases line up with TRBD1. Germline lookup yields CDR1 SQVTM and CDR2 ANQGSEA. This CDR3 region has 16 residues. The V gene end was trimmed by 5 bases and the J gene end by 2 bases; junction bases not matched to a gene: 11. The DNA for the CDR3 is TGCAGCGTTATCCTTAACCGGGACAGGGTCACAGATACGCAGTATTTT. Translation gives CSVILNRDRVTDTQYF.

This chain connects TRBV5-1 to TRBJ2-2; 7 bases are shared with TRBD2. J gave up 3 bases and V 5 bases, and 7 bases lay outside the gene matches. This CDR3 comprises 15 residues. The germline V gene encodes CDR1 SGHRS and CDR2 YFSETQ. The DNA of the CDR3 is TGCGCCAGCAGACCGGGACTAAGGGACACCGGGGAGCTGTTTTTT. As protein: CASRPGLRDTGELFF.

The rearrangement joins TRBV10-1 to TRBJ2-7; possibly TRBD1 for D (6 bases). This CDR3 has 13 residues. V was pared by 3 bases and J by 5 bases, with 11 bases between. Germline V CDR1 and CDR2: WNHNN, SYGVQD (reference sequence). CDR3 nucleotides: TGCGCCAGCAGTGAACGACAGGATAACGAGCAGTACTTC. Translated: CASSERQDNEQYF.

The CDR3 loop is CASSYLTGGNGELFF. DNA for the CDR3: TGTGCCAGCAGTTACCTGACAGGGGGTAACGGGGAGCTGTTTTTT. This chain links TRBV6-2 or TRBV6-3 with TRBJ2-2; TRBD1 matches 9 bases. Germline CDR1 MNHEY, CDR2 SVGEGT. J gave up 7 bases and V 2 bases, and 5 bases lay outside the gene matches. This CDR3 has 15 residues.

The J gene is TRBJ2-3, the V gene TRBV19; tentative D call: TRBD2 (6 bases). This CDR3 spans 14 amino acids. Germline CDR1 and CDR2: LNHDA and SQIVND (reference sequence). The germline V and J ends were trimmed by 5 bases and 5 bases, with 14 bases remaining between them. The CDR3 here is CASSDGTLQDTQYF. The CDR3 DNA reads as TGTGCCAGTAGTGACGGGACTCTACAAGATACGCAGTATTTT.

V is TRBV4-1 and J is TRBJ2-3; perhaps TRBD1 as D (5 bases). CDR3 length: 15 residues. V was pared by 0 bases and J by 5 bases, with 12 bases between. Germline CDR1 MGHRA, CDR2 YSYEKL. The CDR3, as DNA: TGCGCCAGCAGCCAAGATCACAGGCAAGGAGATACGCAGTATTTT. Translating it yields CASSQDHRQGDTQYF.

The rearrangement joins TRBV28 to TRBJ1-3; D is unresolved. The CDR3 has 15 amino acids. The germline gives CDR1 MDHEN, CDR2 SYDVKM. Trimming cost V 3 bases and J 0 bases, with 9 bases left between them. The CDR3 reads CASSFGRASGNTIYF. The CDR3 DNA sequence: TGTGCCAGCAGTTTCGGGCGGGCCTCTGGAAACACCATATATTTT.

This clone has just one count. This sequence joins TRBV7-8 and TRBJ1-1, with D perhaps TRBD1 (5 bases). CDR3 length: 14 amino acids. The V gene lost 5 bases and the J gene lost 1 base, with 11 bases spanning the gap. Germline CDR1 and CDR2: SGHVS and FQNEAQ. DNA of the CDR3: TGTGCCAGCAGCCCCGAGACAGCGAACACTGAAGCTTTCTTT. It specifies CASSPETANTEAFF.

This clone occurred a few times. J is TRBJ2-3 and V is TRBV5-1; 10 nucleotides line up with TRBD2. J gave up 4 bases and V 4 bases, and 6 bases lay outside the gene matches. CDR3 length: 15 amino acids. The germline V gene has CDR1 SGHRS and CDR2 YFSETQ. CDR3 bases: TGCGCCAGCAGCCTAGGACTAGCGGAAGCAGATACGCAGTATTTT. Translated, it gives CASSLGLAEADTQYF.

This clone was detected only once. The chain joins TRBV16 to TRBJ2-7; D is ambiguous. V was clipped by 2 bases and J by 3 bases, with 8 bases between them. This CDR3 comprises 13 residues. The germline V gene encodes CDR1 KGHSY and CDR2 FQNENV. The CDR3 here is CASSQTANYEQYF. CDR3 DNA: TGTGCCAGCAGCCAAACAGCAAACTACGAGCAGTACTTC.